These 21 T cell receptor beta chains share one sample of origin, sequenced in a study of molecular identifiers for immune sequencing clone quantification. One entry per CDR3 protein results from TCRdb running MiXCR on the PCR reads. This sample has over 600,000 distinct CDR3 sequences, with around 20% found just once. Specimen: naive CD8+ T cells from blood, with Jurkat cell RNA spiked in. Subset denoted: FACS-sorted CD8+CD4-CCR7+CD45RA+ naive T cells. These TCRs come from a human donor in good health. Some libraries in this study had Jurkat cell RNA spiked in.

The rearrangement joins TRBV6-2 or TRBV6-3 to TRBJ2-1; D gene ambiguous. The ends were cut back, 5 bases at V and 7 bases at J, with 12 bases in the middle. Germline-derived CDR1 and CDR2 are MNHEY and SVGEGT. This CDR3 comprises 13 residues. The CDR3 loop is CASSTSGWNEQFF. In DNA form, the CDR3 reads TGTGCCAGCAGTACCTCCGGGTGGAATGAGCAGTTCTTC.

A note on this clonotype: A much larger clone is a single base away; this may be a read error. This rearrangement joins TRBV13 to TRBJ2-3; 8 bases agree with TRBD2. Germline assignment: CDR1 PRHDT and CDR2 FYEKMQ (reference sequence). This CDR3 region has 15 residues. The chain's CDR3 is CAGSFMRGATDTQYF. The CDR3 coding sequence is TGTGCCGGCAGCTTTATGCGGGGGGCGACAGATACGCAGTATTTT.

This clonotype was seen ten or more times. This chain links TRBV29-1 with TRBJ2-3; 11 bases are shared with TRBD2. After removal of 7 bases from V and 3 bases from J, the junction contained 6 bases not matched to a gene. In germline, CDR1 is SQVTM, CDR2 ANQGSEA. The CDR3 is 14 residues long. This chain's CDR3 is CSDPASGRTDTQYF. For the CDR3, the DNA is TGCAGCGACCCGGCTAGCGGGAGGACAGATACGCAGTATTTT.

As to this clonotype: This clone may be a read error of a much larger clone one base away. The final CDR3 position lacks the conserved phenylalanine or tryptophan, pointing to a likely read error. The CDR3 spells CASSPSGGDYNEQFS. The CDR3 coding sequence is TGTGCCAGCTCGCCTAGCGGGGGAGATTACAATGAGCAGTTCTCC. The chain couples TRBV18 to TRBJ2-1; 10 bases fit TRBD2. The CDR3 totals 15 residues. Germline V gene lookup returns CDR1 KGHSH and CDR2 LQKENI. The V gene end was trimmed by 6 bases and the J gene end by 4 bases; junction bases not matched to a gene: 6.

At least ten counts were recorded for this clonotype. This chain joins TRBV6-2 or TRBV6-3 and TRBJ2-2; no definite D call. Trimming shortened V by 4 bases and J by 10 bases, and 10 bases separated the two germline ends. Germline V gives CDR1 MNHEY, CDR2 SVGEGT. The CDR3 covers 12 residues. Written as DNA, the CDR3 is TGTGCCAGCAGTTTAGTCCTCTCGGAGCTGTTTTTT. Translated, it gives CASSLVLSELFF.

In this sample, this clonotype turned up many times. The chain uses TRBV11-1 and TRBJ1-1, with D hard to call. Per germline, CDR1 SGHAT and CDR2 FQDESV (reference sequence). With 5 bases removed from V and 6 bases from J, the gap between germline ends came to 10 bases. The CDR3 consists of 12 residues. As DNA, the CDR3 is TGTGCCAGCAGCCCCATCATGCCTGAAGCTTTCTTT. This gives the protein CASSPIMPEAFF. Looking up the rest from reference TRBV11-1 and TRBJ1-1 gives the full variable domain: EAEVAQSPRYKITEKSQAVAFWCDPISGHATLYWYRQILGQGPELLVQFQDESVVDDSQLPKDRFSAERLKGVDSTLKIQPAELGDSAMYLCASSPIMPEAFFGQGTRLTVV.

This clonotype was seen ten or more times. The chain links TRBV7-9 to TRBJ2-3; D unresolved. The CDR3 has 16 amino acids. The germline V gene has CDR1 SEHNR and CDR2 FQNEAQ (reference sequence). The germline V and J ends were trimmed by 3 bases and 1 base, with 14 bases remaining between them. CDR3 DNA: TGTGCCAGCAGCTTTCGTTCAGACATCGGCACAGATACGCAGTATTTT. Its protein is CASSFRSDIGTDTQYF. Full variable domain (outside the CDR3, taken from reference TRBV7-9 and TRBJ2-3): DTGVSQNPRHKITKRGQNVTFRCDPISEHNRLYWYRQTLGQGPEFLTYFQNEAQLEKSRLLSDRFSAERPKGSFSTLEIQRTEQGDSAMYLCASSFRSDIGTDTQYFGPGTRLTVL.

The chain is built from TRBV20-1 and TRBJ2-1; 8 bases fit TRBD2. This CDR3 comprises 15 residues. The germline CDR1 and CDR2 sequences are DFQATT and SNEGSKA (reference sequence). After removal of 2 bases from V and 3 bases from J, the junction contained 6 bases not matched to a gene. CDR3: CSARSERENYNEQFF. CDR3 DNA sequence: TGCAGTGCTAGAAGCGAGCGGGAGAACTACAATGAGCAGTTCTTC.

This clonotype was seen repeatedly, ten times or more. V usage is TRBV28 and J usage is TRBJ1-1, with unresolved D. The CDR3 loop spans 11 amino acids. V was pared by 6 bases and J by 5 bases, with 7 bases between. From germline, CDR1 is MDHEN and CDR2 SYDVKM. The CDR3: CASRTWTEAFF. The CDR3 nucleotides are TGTGCCAGCAGGACGTGGACTGAAGCTTTCTTT.

The sample holds many counts of this clonotype. J is TRBJ2-3 and V is TRBV28, with 10 bases that match TRBD1. Per germline, CDR1 MDHEN and CDR2 SYDVKM. V lost 5 bases and J lost 4; bases outside the gene matches: 9. CDR3 size: 16 residues. The CDR3 loop reads CASSGSRDRGSDTQYF. The CDR3 DNA reads TGTGCCAGCAGTGGAAGCCGGGACAGGGGTTCAGATACGCAGTATTTT.

This clonotype was counted at least ten times. This chain links TRBV28 with TRBJ1-5; TRBD1 is a possible D gene (5 bases). V was shortened by 2 bases and J by 9 bases, with 11 bases between the two germline ends. The CDR3 runs to 13 residues. CDR1 and CDR2 (germline): MDHEN, SYDVKM. The CDR3 loop reads CASSLGAGGPQHF. In DNA form, the CDR3 reads TGTGCCAGCAGTTTAGGGGCCGGGGGGCCCCAGCATTTT.

In this sample, this clonotype turned up a few times. The genes are TRBV28 and TRBJ1-2, with D uncertain. Trimming shortened V by 2 bases and J by 8 bases, and 15 bases separated the two germline ends. The length of the CDR3 is 14 residues. Germline lookup yields CDR1 MDHEN and CDR2 SYDVKM. CDR3 loop: CASSLICGPLGYTF. CDR3 coding DNA: TGTGCCAGCAGTTTAATATGCGGACCATTGGGCTACACCTTC.

The V call is TRBV11-2, the J call TRBJ2-5; 11 bases line up with TRBD2. V shed 3 bases, J shed 5 bases, and the junction held 8 bases outside the gene matches. Per the germline V gene, CDR1 is SGHAT and CDR2 is FQNNGV. CDR3 length: 16 residues. The CDR3 DNA reads TGTGCCAGCAGCTTGGGTAGCGGGGGGGCACGGGAGACCCAGTACTTC. Amino acids: CASSLGSGGARETQYF.

This clonotype has a single count. Since a much larger clone is just one base distant, this may be a read error. This chain links TRBV27 with TRBJ1-1; TRBD1 aligns across 10 bases. This CDR3 has 15 residues. Germline V gives CDR1 MNHEY, CDR2 SMNVEV (reference sequence). CDR3 sequence reads: CAGSLSRTGGTEAFF. The CDR3 region has the DNA TGTGCCGGCAGTTTATCTCGGACAGGGGGTACTGAAGCTTTCTTT.

Concerning this clonotype itself: The junction departs from the called germline gene at one end, perhaps through a read error. V and J are TRBV7-8 and TRBJ2-1, with no clear D. The germline gives CDR1 SGHVS, CDR2 FQNEAQ. The CDR3 extends over 11 amino acids. The CDR3 DNA reads as TGTGCCAGCAGCTTAGCTAATGAGCAGCTCTTC. Amino acids: CASSLANEQLF.

Many counts were recorded for this clonotype. The rearrangement links TRBV5-1 to TRBJ2-1, with D unclear. V lost 4 bases, J lost 12 bases, and 17 bases lay in between. Germline V gene data show CDR1 as SGHRS and CDR2 as YFSETQ. CDR3 length: 13 residues. Written as DNA, the CDR3 is TGCGCCAGCAGCACCCTGGGGTCCGTTGTGCAGTTCTTC. It specifies CASSTLGSVVQFF.

This clonotype was seen many times. In DNA form, the CDR3 reads TGCAGTGCTCCCCTTGAAGGGGGGTCCACAGATACGCAGTATTTT. This gives the protein CSAPLEGGSTDTQYF. The V call is TRBV20-1, the J call TRBJ2-3, with D perhaps matching TRBD1 or TRBD2 (6 bases each). The germline V gene has CDR1 DFQATT and CDR2 SNEGSKA (reference sequence). V was clipped by 5 bases and J by 2 bases, with 17 bases between them. This CDR3 is built from 15 residues.

Only a few counts were recorded for this clonotype. The CDR3 DNA reads as TGTGCCAGCAGCTTAGACCCGCACCGCGGGAGCTCCTACGAGCAGTACTTC. Translation gives CASSLDPHRGSSYEQYF. V usage is TRBV7-2 and J usage is TRBJ2-7; 7 nucleotides align to TRBD2. V trimming: 1 base; J trimming: 0 bases; junction bases outside the gene matches: 9. Germline V CDR1 and CDR2: SGHTA, FQGNSA. The CDR3 extends over 17 amino acids.

This clonotype was counted at least ten times. This chain links TRBV10-2 with TRBJ1-2, with no clear D. Germline V CDR1 and CDR2: WSHSY, SAAADI. V lost 3 bases and J lost 4, with 9 bases in between. This CDR3 has 13 residues. CDR3 in amino acids: CASSDGDAYGYTF. The CDR3 DNA is TGCGCCAGCAGTGATGGGGATGCCTATGGCTACACCTTC.

The gene calls are TRBV7-3 and TRBJ2-1; D might be TRBD2 (5 bases). The length of the CDR3 is 16 residues. Germline V gives CDR1 SGHTA, CDR2 FQGTGA. Trimming stripped 5 bases from V and 1 base from J, with 15 bases between. CDR3 amino acids: CASSPSGSDSYNEQFF. Written as DNA, the CDR3 is TGTGCCAGCAGCCCGTCGGGGAGCGATTCCTACAATGAGCAGTTCTTC.

The rearrangement links TRBV7-9 to TRBJ2-1, with 11 nucleotides matching TRBD2. CDR3 length: 16 residues. J gave up 3 bases and V 1 base, and 2 bases lay outside the gene matches. Per the germline V gene, CDR1 is SEHNR and CDR2 is FQNEAQ (reference sequence). CDR3 sequence: CASSLVAGGYYNEQFF. CDR3 nucleotide sequence: TGTGCCAGCAGCTTAGTAGCGGGAGGGTACTACAATGAGCAGTTCTTC.